These 10 T cell receptor beta chains originate from one sample sequenced in a study of cytomegalovirus exposure and HLA in healthy donors. The PCR used 60 Vbeta and 13 Jbeta primers. TCRdb's copy holds only in-frame clones and misses some; the assay was immunoSEQ multiplex PCR. The sample carries 130,000 or so clones, approximately 75% recorded once. The material sequenced was PBMCs. The receptors stem from a man aged 45 to 65 in good health and CMV-seropositive.

The genes are TRBV19 and TRBJ2-1, with D maybe TRBD2 (6 bases). The CDR3 length is 14 residues. Germline V gene lookup returns CDR1 LNHDA and CDR2 SQIVND (reference sequence). Deletions cut 5 bases from V and 8 bases from J, with 16 bases between. The DNA of the CDR3 is TGTGCCAGTAGTGGGGGGAGCTGGCGCGATGAGCAGTTCTTC. Encoded protein: CASSGGSWRDEQFF.

The chain links TRBV11-2 to TRBJ2-1; 8 bases match TRBD2. This CDR3 region has 14 residues. V lost 5 bases to trimming and J lost 3 bases; unmatched junction nucleotides: 3. Looked up from germline, CDR1 is SGHAT and CDR2 is FQNNGV. The CDR3, as DNA: TGTGCCAGCAGCCACGGGGGGGACTACAATGAGCAGTTCTTC. Protein: CASSHGGDYNEQFF.

The V and J genes are TRBV7-7 and TRBJ2-7, with 7 bases aligning to TRBD1. The V segment lost 11 bases and the J segment 7 bases; nucleotides outside the gene matches: 11. CDR1 and CDR2 (germline): SSHAT, FNYEAQ (reference sequence). This CDR3 is built from 12 residues. CDR3 coding DNA: TGTGCCGTTGTAGGGGGCCAGGGAGAGCAGTACTTC. Translated: CAVVGGQGEQYF.

The J gene is TRBJ2-1, the V gene TRBV28; D gene uncertain. Trimming took 4 bases from V and 8 from J, leaving 15 bases between them. Germline lookup yields CDR1 MDHEN and CDR2 SYDVKM. The CDR3 is 14 amino acids. The CDR3 here is CASSSSETPYEQFF. The CDR3 bases are TGTGCCAGCAGTTCAAGCGAAACCCCCTATGAGCAGTTCTTC.

The V call is TRBV6-4, the J call TRBJ1-1, with 8 bases lining up with TRBD1. CDR3 length equals 15 residues. Looked up from germline, CDR1 is MRHNA and CDR2 is SNTAGT. V lost 2 bases to trimming and J lost 2 bases; unmatched junction nucleotides: 4. As DNA, the CDR3 is TGTGCCAGCAGTGACGGACAGGGACGAAACACTGAAGCTTTCTTT. Translating it yields CASSDGQGRNTEAFF.

Only a few counts were recorded for this clone. The chain couples TRBV11-2 to TRBJ2-7, with TRBD1 matching 9 bases. CDR1 is SGHAT, CDR2 FQNNGV, per germline. The V segment lost 2 bases and the J segment 5 bases; nucleotides outside the gene matches: 4. CDR3 length: 14 amino acids. CDR3 sequence (DNA): TGTGCCAGCAGCTTAAGGGACAGGGAAAACGAGCAGTACTTC. Its protein product is CASSLRDRENEQYF.

This clone was counted only a few times. The chain couples TRBV9 to TRBJ2-5, with TRBD2 identical over 12 bases. The CDR3 is 15 amino acids. Trimming removed 0 bases from V and 3 bases from J; junction bases left unmatched: 0. Germline CDR1 is SGDLS and CDR2 is YYNGEE. The CDR3 DNA is TGTGCCAGCAGCGTAGCTAGCGGGAGGGAAGAGACCCAGTACTTC. This codes for CASSVASGREETQYF. Full variable domain (remainder filled in from reference TRBV9 and TRBJ2-5): DSGVTQTPKHLITATGQRVTLRCSPRSGDLSVYWYQQSLDQGLQFLIQYYNGEERAKGNILERFSAQQFPDLHSELNLSSLELGDSALYFCASSVASGREETQYFGPGTRLLVL.

The chain has TRBV7-8 and TRBJ1-1; D ambiguous. This CDR3 spans 15 amino acids. Trimming left V 1 base short and J 2 bases short, with 11 bases between. Per germline, CDR1 SGHVS and CDR2 FQNEAQ. The CDR3 DNA is TGTGCCAGCAGCTTAGTCCAGAAACTAAACACTGAAGCTTTCTTT. This codes for CASSLVQKLNTEAFF.

The chain combines TRBV9 with TRBJ2-7; 9 bases line up with TRBD2. The germline V gene encodes CDR1 SGDLS and CDR2 YYNGEE. Unmatched junction bases numbered 7, after V lost 0 bases and J lost 6 bases. CDR3 length: 15 residues. The chain's CDR3 is CASSVEGIAGAEQYF. CDR3 DNA sequence: TGTGCCAGCAGCGTAGAGGGGATAGCGGGAGCCGAGCAGTACTTC.

The V and J genes are TRBV4-3 and TRBJ2-6, with D possibly matching TRBD1 (5 bases). CDR1 is LGHNA, CDR2 YSLEER, per germline. This CDR3 is 19 amino acids long. Trimming removed 0 bases from V and 4 bases from J, with 19 bases in between. CDR3 amino acids: CASSQEPPGRTAGANVLTF. The CDR3 region has the DNA TGCGCCAGCAGCCAAGAGCCCCCAGGGCGGACCGCGGGGGCCAACGTCCTGACTTTC.